Here is one TCR beta chain with its context. This sample stems from a study of spatial heterogeneity in lung cancer. The time point here: sample taken at primary tumor resection. More than 70 TRACERx patients with early, untreated non-small cell lung cancer donated samples. Sequencing was performed on whole RNA extracted from tumor and nontumor lung tissue, or from frozen PBMC, and the material was left unsorted. TCRdb fed the 5' RACE reads into MiXCR, producing one record per CDR3 protein. The table lists about 45,000 distinct CDR3 sequences, about 13% of them singletons, with about 55% in the top ten. V lost 4 bases and J lost 7, with 11 bases in between. This CDR3 region has 14 residues. The germline V gene encodes CDR1 LGHDT and CDR2 YNNKEL (reference sequence).

The TCR comes from a male donor with early-stage non-small cell lung cancer. The rearrangement joins TRBV3-1 to TRBJ1-6; no clear D. Sequenced material: PBMCs, taken at surgery. The CDR3 region is CASSPRAGNSPLHF. CDR3 coding DNA: TGTGCCAGCAGCCCTCGCGCCGGAAATTCACCCCTCCACTTT.